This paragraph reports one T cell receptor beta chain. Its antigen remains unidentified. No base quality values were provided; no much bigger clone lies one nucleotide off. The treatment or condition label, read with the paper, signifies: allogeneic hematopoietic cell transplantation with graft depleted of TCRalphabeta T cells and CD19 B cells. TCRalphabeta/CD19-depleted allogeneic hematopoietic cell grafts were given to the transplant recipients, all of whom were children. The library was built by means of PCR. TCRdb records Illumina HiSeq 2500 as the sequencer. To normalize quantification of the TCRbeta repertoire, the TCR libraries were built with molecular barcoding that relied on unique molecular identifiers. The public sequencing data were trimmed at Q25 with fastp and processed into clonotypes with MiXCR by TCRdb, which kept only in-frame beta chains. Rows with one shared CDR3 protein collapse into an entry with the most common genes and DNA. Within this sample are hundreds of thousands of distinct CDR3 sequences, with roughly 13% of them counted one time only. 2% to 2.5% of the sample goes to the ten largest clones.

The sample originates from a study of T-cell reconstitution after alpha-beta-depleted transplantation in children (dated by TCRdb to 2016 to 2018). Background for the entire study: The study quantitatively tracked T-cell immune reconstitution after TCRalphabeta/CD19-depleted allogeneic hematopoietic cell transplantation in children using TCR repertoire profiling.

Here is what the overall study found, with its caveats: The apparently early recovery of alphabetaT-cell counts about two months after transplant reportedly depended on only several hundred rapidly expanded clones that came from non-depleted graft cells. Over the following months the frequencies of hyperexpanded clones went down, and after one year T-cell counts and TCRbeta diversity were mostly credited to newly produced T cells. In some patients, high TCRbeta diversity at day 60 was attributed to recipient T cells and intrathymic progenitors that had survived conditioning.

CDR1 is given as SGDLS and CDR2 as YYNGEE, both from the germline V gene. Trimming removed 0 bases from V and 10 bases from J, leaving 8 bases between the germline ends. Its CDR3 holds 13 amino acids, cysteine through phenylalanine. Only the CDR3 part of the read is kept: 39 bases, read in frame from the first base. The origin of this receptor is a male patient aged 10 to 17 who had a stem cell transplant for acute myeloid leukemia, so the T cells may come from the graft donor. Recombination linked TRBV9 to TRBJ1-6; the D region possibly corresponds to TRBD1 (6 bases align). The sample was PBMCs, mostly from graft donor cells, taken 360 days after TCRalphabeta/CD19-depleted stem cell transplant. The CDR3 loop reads CASSVEGESPLHF. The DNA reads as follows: TGTGCCAGCAGCGTAGAGGGGGAATCACCCCTCCACTTT. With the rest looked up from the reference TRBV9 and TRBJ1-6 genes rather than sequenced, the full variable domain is DSGVTQTPKHLITATGQRVTLRCSPRSGDLSVYWYQQSLDQGLQFLIQYYNGEERAKGNILERFSAQQFPDLHSELNLSSLELGDSALYFCASSVEGESPLHFGNGTRLTVT.